Listed below are T cell receptor beta chains from one sample, sequenced in a study of blood T cell repertoires in COVID-19. Assay: immunoSEQ multiplex PCR; the TCRdb copy retains only in-frame clones and omits some. The sample contains 30,000 to 40,000 clones, 65% to 90% of which appear only once. The sequencing sample was made of peripheral blood. These receptors all stem from an elderly woman with active or convalescent COVID-19. The CDR3 runs from the conserved cysteine through the conserved F or W. The D gene is left open where the match is weak.

j_call d_call v_call cdr3_aa
TRBJ1-2 TRBD1 TRBV6-5 CASTDRVRDGYTF
TRBJ2-7 NA TRBV2 CASSIDSLGEQYF
TRBJ2-7 NA TRBV7-2 CASSLDPNYEQYF
TRBJ2-2 TRBD2 TRBV19 CASSISPPGGSTGELFF
TRBJ2-1 TRBD2 TRBV3-1/TRBV3-2 CASSHWGTSGRASYNEQFF
TRBJ2-2 NA TRBV18 CASSPSTRTGELFF
TRBJ1-3 NA TRBV10-3 CAISESASNTIYF
TRBJ1-2 NA TRBV28 CASRDHSVLERGYTF
TRBJ1-1 NA TRBV2 CASSLRTREGTEAFF
TRBJ1-1 NA TRBV28 CASSFWNTEAFF
TRBJ1-2 NA TRBV29-1 CSADGAGARGYTF
TRBJ2-4 TRBD2 TRBV7-9 CASTSRGGNGGAVKNIQYF
TRBJ2-5 TRBD2 TRBV9 CASSVAGGAGGSGQETQYF
TRBJ2-2 NA TRBV5-1 CASSLSSQNTGELFF
TRBJ2-2 NA TRBV19 CASSPLIANTGELFF
TRBJ1-3 NA TRBV9 CASSPGYGNTIYF
TRBJ2-5 TRBD1 TRBV15 CATSRDRTPDRGRETQYF
TRBJ1-1 TRBD1 TRBV4-2 CASSPGQGNTEAFF
TRBJ2-7 NA TRBV18 CASSPLPGTTTYEQYF
TRBJ2-1 NA TRBV4-1 CASSHDRSGGYNEQFF
TRBJ2-1 NA TRBV3-1/TRBV3-2 CASSQFGEQFF
TRBJ2-1 TRBD1 TRBV5-1 CASSLGRGLGSTYNEQFF
TRBJ1-1 NA TRBV29-1 CSVVRTANTEAFF
TRBJ2-7 NA TRBV7-5 CARSLSTSGTTYEQYF
TRBJ2-5 TRBD2 TRBV5-4 CASSPGWGGGVQETQYF
TRBJ2-7 NA TRBV7-6 CASSLLAFSEQYF
TRBJ2-7 TRBD2 TRBV18 CASSPPGAGLAYEQYF
TRBJ1-5 NA TRBV2 CASTAGGNQPQHF
TRBJ2-3 TRBD2 TRBV29-1 CSVGGEAYSGGAKRDTQYF
TRBJ2-7 TRBD2 TRBV19 CASSPAPTAGEQYF
TRBJ2-5 NA TRBV6-1 CASSEVSQETQYF
TRBJ2-5 NA TRBV28 CASSLAPGQETQYF
TRBJ1-4 TRBD1 TRBV11-2 CASSTTGVTNEKLFF
TRBJ1-1 NA TRBV25-1 CASHPDNKNTEAFF
TRBJ1-2 NA TRBV12-3/TRBV12-4 CASSPGLLGYTF
TRBJ1-5 NA TRBV28 CASSLVVGAALGRPNQPQHF
TRBJ2-7 TRBD2 TRBV28 CASALPGTRSYEQYF
TRBJ2-1 TRBD2 TRBV7-3 CASSQGTSGGNNEQFF